Detailed here is one T cell receptor beta chain. This sample stems from a study of blood T cell repertoires in COVID-19. At the level of the study: Sources were T cells, B-cell-depleted T cells, or PBMCs; the material itself was cDNA or gDNA.

Patients of the Seattle cohort, enrolled during active infection, were followed longitudinally. Germline trimming cut 2 bases from V and 0 bases from J; bases unmatched to any gene: 8. The CDR3 sequence is 17 residues long. Germline V gives CDR1 PRHDT, CDR2 FYEKMQ (reference sequence). Assay: immunoSEQ multiplex PCR; the TCRdb copy retains only in-frame clones and omits some. This table holds about 160,000 clones, approximately 87% found once. Input material: peripheral blood. The V call is TRBV13, the J call TRBJ2-7; 9 positions agree with TRBD1. This clonotype originated in a woman aged 70-85 years with COVID-19, enrolled during active disease. CDR3 loop: CASSLTGGPLSSYEQYF. CDR3 DNA sequence: TGTGCCAGCAGCTTAACAGGGGGCCCGTTGAGCTCCTACGAGCAGTACTTC.